Listed below are T cell receptor beta chains from one sample, sequenced in a study of blood T cell repertoires in COVID-19. Sequencing used immunoSEQ multiplex PCR; TCRdb keeps in-frame clones, though not all of them. The sample yields about 200,000 clones, roughly nine tenths seen once. Sequencing was carried out using peripheral blood. The receptors stem from a woman aged 45 to 65 with COVID-19, enrolled during active disease. CDR3s include the opening cysteine and the closing phenylalanine or tryptophan. The order of the fields is V gene, J gene, CDR3 protein.

>TRBV6-5|TRBJ1-5
CASSPQGVDQPQHF
>TRBV2|TRBJ1-5
CASSDGADQPQHF
>TRBV24-1|TRBJ2-1
CATSDFNTGTYNEQFF
>TRBV29-1|TRBJ2-3
CSVAGLAGVVGDTQYF
>TRBV6-6|TRBJ2-7
CASSFTTGGSEQYF
>TRBV5-5|TRBJ2-4
CASSFTGYGTLAKNIQYF
>TRBV2|TRBJ1-5
CASNSRGHSNQPQHF
>TRBV6-1|TRBJ1-5
CASSEAQNQPQHF
>TRBV14|TRBJ1-1
CASGYLQGLTEAFF
>TRBV7-2|TRBJ1-2
CASSPRTGAGGYTF
>TRBV5-4|TRBJ1-2
CASSLARGLTNYGYTF
>TRBV6-5|TRBJ1-2
CASSPKRTGWHTF
>TRBV6-6|TRBJ1-2
CASIRDRDGGYTF
>TRBV7-2|TRBJ2-2
CASSLLRLAGTNTGELFF
>TRBV7-8|TRBJ2-1
CASTPSAASGVNEQFF
>TRBV30|TRBJ2-3
CAWSPRPVGTDTQYF
>TRBV7-9|TRBJ2-7
CASSLTGPYEQYF
>TRBV21-1|TRBJ2-7
CASSKTGPYEQYF
>TRBV10-3|TRBJ1-6
CATTGTGKGSPLHF
>TRBV4-1|TRBJ2-6
CASSRGEGTGANVLTF
>TRBV28|TRBJ2-2
CASSLSRGLIGELFF
>TRBV5-4|TRBJ2-2
CASSLGLAGNTGELFF
>TRBV6-1|TRBJ2-1
CASSGLAGDFYNEQFF
>TRBV7-2|TRBJ1-4
CASSGGGNEKLFF
>TRBV5-1|TRBJ2-2
CASSLSGSTTGELFF
>TRBV5-6|TRBJ2-6
CASSLPGHISGANVLTF
>TRBV30|TRBJ1-4
CASARDRGREKLFF
>TRBV6-2/TRBV6-3|TRBJ1-5
CASSYRDSSSNQPQHF
>TRBV3-1/TRBV3-2|TRBJ2-1
CASSPGSSNGNEQFF
>TRBV6-6|TRBJ2-6
CASTFTGNGANVLTF
>TRBV6-1|TRBJ1-1
CASSEERGGWNTEAFF
>TRBV11-2|TRBJ2-1
CASSSLRGWNEQFF
>TRBV5-4|TRBJ1-1
CASSLPGMNTEAFF
>TRBV5-1|TRBJ2-7
CASTAGDRAYEQYF
>TRBV18|TRBJ2-7
CASSRTTGNYEQYF
>TRBV5-1|TRBJ2-7
CASSSGLSSYEQYF
>TRBV25-1|TRBJ2-3
CASSPDAYGNTQYF
>TRBV28|TRBJ2-1
CASSGSGGALYNEQFF
>TRBV6-6|TRBJ2-2
CASSRRAGLKNTGELFF
>TRBV2|TRBJ2-1
CASSGSWASGLFYNEQFF
>TRBV19|TRBJ2-1
CASSRGDEQFF
>TRBV5-1|TRBJ1-6
CASSLARGSPLHF
>TRBV30|TRBJ2-2
CAWSVQTGELFF
>TRBV10-2|TRBJ1-3
CASIRGRSSGNTIYF
>TRBV7-2|TRBJ1-1
CASSNRGEAFF
>TRBV10-3|TRBJ2-3
CAISGDSYSSTDTQYF
>TRBV13|TRBJ2-5
CASSFAGDQETQYF
>TRBV19|TRBJ2-7
CASSISERTYEQYF
>TRBV6-2/TRBV6-3|TRBJ2-7
CASSDLSGAYEQYF
>TRBV5-4|TRBJ1-2
CASGGGTADSYGYTF
>TRBV5-6|TRBJ2-3
CASTREGVLTSTDTQYF
>TRBV5-1|TRBJ2-1
CASSSGTDNNEQFF
>TRBV19|TRBJ2-5
CASSIIGGLGPETQYF
>TRBV29-1|TRBJ2-1
CSVLTRGQFF
>TRBV7-9|TRBJ2-1
CASSQRTGWGINEQFF
>TRBV30|TRBJ2-1
CAWSPQGSEQFF
>TRBV11-2|TRBJ2-5
CASSFTNRETQYF
>TRBV6-2/TRBV6-3|TRBJ1-2
CASSQGGGRIANYGYTF
>TRBV5-4|TRBJ1-1
CASSYARQNTEAFF
>TRBV18|TRBJ1-1
CASSRGQGNTEAFF